This T cell receptor beta chain is drawn from a study of cytotoxic CD8 clonotypes in ibrutinib-treated CLL (dated by TCRdb to the early 2020s). Notes on the research overall: In this cohort, about 15 patients were treatment-naive and approximately 10 were relapsed/refractory, while some 18 had unmutated IGHV. Partial responses were observed in approximately 24 patients and complete responses in 2; after a median follow-up of about 69 months, remission was maintained in approximately 14 patients and progression was observed in approximately twelve. Samples at response were collected after a median of about twelve months of treatment, with a range of roughly 6 to 36 months. On average, each sample yielded about 260,000 productive templates and tens of thousands of productive rearrangements. Longitudinal samples were obtainable from about 30% of the roughly 90 participants in the trial. Cryopreserved peripheral blood mononuclear cells were collected at three points: before therapy, at response, and at either sustained remission or disease progression. All remission and progressive disease samples were collected while patients were still receiving ibrutinib.

For CDR1 and CDR2, the germline V gene lists MDHEN and SYDVKM. From the cysteine up to the phenylalanine, the CDR3 has a length of 16 residues. Just the 48-base CDR3 DNA is kept, in frame starting at base 1. V is reduced by 3 bases and J by 6 bases, leaving a spacing of 18 bases between them. This clone has a handful of counts. What this receptor recognizes is not known. Base qualities are not at hand, and no much larger clone is one base apart. The time point label, read with the paper, signifies: approximately eleven months on ibrutinib. Approximately 2 micrograms of genomic DNA were extracted from cryopreserved PBMCs for TCR beta library preparation. Longitudinal blood samples from CLL patients receiving ibrutinib monotherapy were subjected to high-throughput TCR beta sequencing. The patients were enrolled in a single-center, open-label phase 2 trial of ibrutinib monotherapy. Findings and caveats that apply to the study as a whole: At ibrutinib response clonality went up, during sustained remission it held steady, and at progression it dropped back toward baseline. Sampling times were not matched between sustained-remission and progressing patients, and lymph node repertoires were not studied. Public clonotypes were found to be uncommon and were observed to contract or remain stable during treatment; the increase in clonality was shown to reflect expansion of private clonotypes at ibrutinib response. Baseline clonality exceeded that of age-matched healthy donors and correlated strongly with circulating CD8+ T-cell counts.

A MiSeq instrument was used for deep resolution sequencing, which targeted depths ranging from 1 in 1 million up to 1 in 200,000 T cells, with coverage averaging 10x for each clonotype. TCR beta libraries were generated with the immunoSEQ hsTCRB Kit. In the source study's methods: Data were analyzed with ImmunoSEQ Data Assistant and ImmunoSEQ Analyzer, with V, D and J genes assigned per IMGT definitions. Clonality, which ranges from 0 to 1, was calculated by subtracting the normalized Shannon entropy of productive rearrangement frequencies from one. Public clonotype analysis was restricted to overrepresented clonotypes comprising at least 0.05% of each patient's repertoire. Some 14 age-matched healthy donor repertoires from immuneACCESS served as clonality controls. TCRdb carries this immuneACCESS record with in-frame sequences only. Its versions omit some clonotypes, under half of them owing to an unresolved V gene in the studies checked, with the rest unexplained. Clonal size and the V and J genes are those of that table, whereas D and trimming came from the DNA. The sample profile shows about 200,000 clones; about four fifths of them were found once. 11% of the sample is taken by the ten largest.

The sample in question was PBMCs, obtained after 12 months of ibrutinib treatment. The receptor comes from a human donor with chronic lymphocytic leukemia. The V and J segments used are TRBV28 and TRBJ1-5; TRBD1 is a weak D gene call, 6 bases matching. The bases are TGTGCCAGCAGTTTTCGACTCAGGGGAAGGGGTCAGCCCCAGCATTTT. Translated, this is CASSFRLRGRGQPQHF.